This TCR beta chain was recorded in a study of blood T cell repertoires in COVID-19. Germline values: CDR1 SGHKS, CDR2 YYEKEE (reference sequence). The V gene end was trimmed by 1 base and the J gene end by 7 bases; junction bases not matched to a gene: 6. This CDR3 comprises 14 residues. Sequencing used immunoSEQ multiplex PCR; TCRdb keeps in-frame clones, though not all of them. The profile covers about 150,000 clones, with around 87% appearing a single time and roughly 4% taken by the ten largest. Specimen: PBMCs or T cells enriched from blood (not recorded which). The chain carries TRBV5-5 and TRBJ2-3; TRBD1 matches 7 bases. The receptor comes from a middle-aged woman who had been exposed to COVID-19. CDR3 sequence reads: CASSLLEGANTQYF. The DNA for the CDR3 is TGTGCCAGCAGCTTGTTAGAGGGGGCAAATACGCAGTATTTT. Supplemented by reference TRBV5-5 and TRBJ2-3, the full variable domain reads DAGVTQSPTHLIKTRGQQVTLRCSPISGHKSVSWYQQVLGQGPQFIFQYYEKEERGRGNFPDRFSARQFPNYSSELNVNALLLGDSALYLCASSLLEGANTQYFGPGTRLTVL.